The 3 T cell receptor beta chains presented below share a single source sample, sequenced in a study of control samples from healthy donors and cancer patients. Assay: immunoSEQ multiplex PCR; the TCRdb copy retains only in-frame clones and omits some. Among over 85,000 clones listed, roughly 94% were seen once. Sequencing used blood. All receptors derive from a woman aged 18-29 years in good health.

The gene calls are TRBV28 and TRBJ2-1, with 7 bases fitting TRBD1. J was trimmed by 8 bases and V by 5 bases; bases with no gene match: 9. This CDR3 is built from 14 residues. Germline loops: CDR1 MDHEN, CDR2 SYDVKM. CDR3 loop: CASSATDRADEQFF. In nucleotides, the CDR3 is TGTGCCAGCAGTGCCACCGACAGGGCCGATGAGCAGTTCTTC.

This clone occurred a few times. The V call is TRBV30, the J call TRBJ2-7; TRBD1 matches 7 bases. Germline V CDR1 and CDR2: GTSNPN, SVGIG (reference sequence). V lost 3 bases and J lost 6; bases outside the gene matches: 2. The CDR3 sequence is 11 residues long. CDR3 amino acids: CAWRQGFEQYF. The CDR3 region has the DNA TGTGCCTGGAGACAGGGGTTCGAGCAGTACTTC.

V gene TRBV6-5 combines with J gene TRBJ2-2, with D perhaps matching TRBD2 (5 bases). The CDR3 consists of 16 residues. Germline V gives CDR1 MNHEY, CDR2 SVGAGI. V dropped 2 bases and J dropped 2 bases, with 12 bases sitting between them. DNA of the CDR3: TGTGCCAGCAGTTACACTGTGAGGGTAAACACCGGGGAGCTGTTTTTT. The encoded protein is CASSYTVRVNTGELFF.